Below, 12 T cell receptor beta chains from the same sample are listed, as sequenced in a study of T cell responses to AZD1222 COVID-19 vaccine. Using immunoSEQ multiplex PCR, the repertoire was profiled, and TCRdb retains in-frame clones only, with some absent. The data hold approximately 180,000 clones, with 90% to 95% observed a single time. This specimen was peripheral blood, taken 28 days after the second dose of the MenACWY control vaccine. These receptors all come from an adult who received the MenACWY meningococcal vaccine as a control.

Only one count was recorded for this clone. V is TRBV19 and J is TRBJ1-4; 7 nucleotides line up with TRBD1. V lost 9 bases, J lost 1 base, and 8 bases stayed unmatched. CDR1 is LNHDA, CDR2 SQIVND, per germline (reference sequence). CDR3 length equals 15 residues. CDR3 region: CASRQGGLTNEKLFF. CDR3 DNA: TGTGCCAGCAGACAGGGCGGATTAACTAATGAAAAACTGTTTTTT.

The chain employs TRBV14 and TRBJ1-2; 8 bases match TRBD1. The CDR3 runs 18 residues. The V gene end was trimmed by 3 bases and the J gene end by 0 bases; junction bases not matched to a gene: 12. The germline V gene encodes CDR1 SGHDN and CDR2 FVKESK. The CDR3 here is CASSHIREGTGPNYGYTF. As DNA, the CDR3 is TGTGCCAGCAGCCACATTAGGGAAGGGACAGGACCTAACTATGGCTACACCTTC.

This clone has a single count. The V gene is TRBV6-2 or TRBV6-3, the J gene TRBJ2-2, with D unclear. V gave up 5 bases and J gave up 0 bases, with 13 bases separating them. The CDR3 covers 16 residues. The germline CDR1 and CDR2 sequences are MNHEY and SVGEGT. The CDR3 reads CASSTLDRSNTGELFF. The CDR3 region has the DNA TGTGCCAGCAGTACCTTGGACCGATCGAACACCGGGGAGCTGTTTTTT.

The gene calls are TRBV7-3 and TRBJ2-1; D perhaps matches TRBD2 (5 bases). This CDR3 comprises 15 residues. In germline, CDR1 is SGHTA, CDR2 FQGTGA. V shed 0 bases and J shed 5 bases, with 11 bases lying between them. The CDR3 spells CASSLTWTFDNEQFF. The DNA for the CDR3 is TGTGCCAGCAGCTTAACTTGGACTTTCGACAATGAGCAGTTCTTC.

The chain links TRBV5-1 to TRBJ2-7; 7 bases fit TRBD1. Losses at the gene ends were 2 bases for V and 2 bases for J; bases not matched to a gene: 1. The CDR3 sequence is 13 residues long. The germline gives CDR1 SGHRS, CDR2 YFSETQ. The DNA for the CDR3 is TGCGCCAGCAGCTTTGGGACAGCCTACGAGCAGTACTTC. Amino acid sequence: CASSFGTAYEQYF.

DNA for the CDR3: TGTGCCAGCAGCGGCCAACTTGACCGGGACTACAGCACAGATACGCAGTATTTT. Protein: CASSGQLDRDYSTDTQYF. This sequence joins TRBV9 and TRBJ2-3; 7 bases align to TRBD2. V lost 3 bases, J lost 0 bases, and 13 bases stayed unmatched. The germline V gene encodes CDR1 SGDLS and CDR2 YYNGEE. There are 18 residues in the CDR3.

V and J are TRBV12-3 or TRBV12-4 and TRBJ2-5; 7 nucleotides line up with TRBD2. The CDR3 is 13 residues long. J lost 5 bases, V lost 1 base, and 1 base had no gene match. In DNA, the CDR3 is TGTGCCAGCAGTTTAGGCGGGAGTGAGACCCAGTACTTC. Its protein is CASSLGGSETQYF.

This chain connects TRBV5-1 to TRBJ2-3, with D possibly being TRBD1 (5 bases). V shed 0 bases and J shed 2 bases, with 10 bases lying between them. Germline CDR1 and CDR2: SGHRS and YFSETQ. The CDR3 has 15 amino acids. CDR3 nucleotide sequence: TGCGCCAGCAGCTTGGCCAGGGCCCTCACAGATACGCAGTATTTT. It translates to CASSLARALTDTQYF.

In its sample, this clone was seen once. The chain couples TRBV2 to TRBJ1-1; weak D call: TRBD1 (6 bases). Germline V gives CDR1 SNHLY, CDR2 FYNNEI. V was clipped by 3 bases and J by 8 bases, with 19 bases between them. CDR3 size: 15 residues. The CDR3 DNA reads as TGTGCCAGCAGTGATCGGAGGGGGGAAAAAAGAGAAGCTTTCTTT. Translating gives CASSDRRGEKREAFF.

V usage is TRBV28 and J usage is TRBJ2-7, with D perhaps assigned TRBD1 or TRBD2 (6 bases each). The V and J ends lost 2 bases and 5 bases respectively, with 13 bases between them. Germline CDR1 reads MDHEN; CDR2 reads SYDVKM. This CDR3 comprises 14 residues. CDR3 in amino acids: CASSLGGRVDEQYF. As DNA, the CDR3 is TGTGCCAGCAGTTTAGGGGGGCGGGTGGACGAGCAGTACTTC.

The J gene is TRBJ2-7, the V gene TRBV7-9; D is undetermined. This CDR3 has 13 residues. The V gene lost 3 bases and the J gene lost 2 bases, with 8 bases spanning the gap. Germline V gene sequence: CDR1 SEHNR, CDR2 FQNEAQ (reference sequence). As DNA, the CDR3 is TGTGCCAGCAGCTTGTTCGGAACCTACGAGCAGTACTTC. It specifies CASSLFGTYEQYF.

This clone was seen once. The chain uses TRBV9 and TRBJ1-3; D remains unclear. The germline gives CDR1 SGDLS, CDR2 YYNGEE. The V and J ends lost 1 base and 2 bases respectively, with 10 bases between them. This CDR3 has 15 residues. The CDR3 sequence: CASSVQAHAGNTIYF. The CDR3 region has the DNA TGTGCCAGCAGCGTACAAGCACACGCTGGAAACACCATATATTTT.